This T cell receptor (beta chain) originates from a study of T cell responses to AZD1222 COVID-19 vaccine (TCRdb year 2021). Broadly, across the study: TCR sequencing was performed for about 240 trial participants, of whom 200 to 210 were given two doses of AZD1222 and approximately 25 were given two doses of MenACWY control vaccine. Trial participants were enrolled by age into 18-55, 56-69 and 70-plus year subgroups, with roughly 150, 30 and 60 TCR-sequenced participants respectively. General study outcomes and caveats: Participants were mostly white British and included more females than males, and it was suggested by the authors that clonal diversity may have been underestimated. The 56-69-year group was small, and its depth increase did not reach significance, likely because of low power. No day 14 peak-response samples were available, so repertoires were characterized only after the peak T cell response. Epitopes outside the regions mutated in the B.1.351 and B.1.1.7 variants were reportedly recognized by nearly half of the unique spike-specific TCRs. After two AZD1222 doses, both the breadth and the depth of spike-specific TCRs were significantly higher than at day 0 and than in MenACWY recipients. Conclusions about previously exposed vaccinees are limited because only a handful of AZD1222 recipients were SARS-CoV-2 seropositive at baseline. CD4 TCRs associated with the vaccine covered the entire spike protein, and the dominant responses were in regions 160-218 and 743-854.

In the case of this clone: Its antigen is not yet known. Base qualities are not recorded, but no much larger clone differs from it by a single base.

CDR1 and CDR2, per the germline V gene, are SGHTA and FQGTGA. Trimming accounts for 5 bases at V and 3 bases at J, while the number of junction bases matched to no gene is 6. Taken from cysteine to phenylalanine, the CDR3 has 14 residues. The read is trimmed to its CDR3 DNA, 42 bases read in frame from base 1. The CDR3 regions of human TCRbeta chains were analyzed by immunosequencing. Per the original workflow: TCRs in the repertoires were compared against a reference library of SARS-CoV-2-specific TCRs that had been generated with the MIRA antigen-specificity platform. Breadth was defined as the fraction of unique TCRs that were SARS-CoV-2-associated. Depth was defined as the fraction of total T cells that were SARS-CoV-2-associated. Using the MIRA data, each spike-specific TCR was assigned both to the spike region to which the TCR was reactive and to a CD4 or CD8 class. Log10-transformed breadth and depth values were compared by one-way ANOVA with Sidak's multiple comparisons tests. TCRdb stores this immuneACCESS table with in-frame sequences only. Part of the clones is absent; in the studies checked, under half of the shortfall reflects unresolved V genes, and no reason is known for the rest. The V and J calls and clone size come from that table; D and trimming were worked out from the DNA. The sample yields about 130,000 clones; 65% to 90% were counted once. The ten most abundant clones make up around 8.3% of the sample.

Interpreted using the paper, the time point label stands for: about 28 days (+/-7) after the second vaccine dose. Interpreted using the paper, the treatment or condition label stands for: meningococcal conjugate vaccine given as trial control. The vaccinee samples were drawn from two UK trials, COV001 and COV002, one of which was a single-blind randomized controlled phase 2/3 trial testing AZD1222 (ChAdOx1 nCoV-19) in healthy adults. For TCRbeta chain sequencing, PBMC samples were collected from trial participants at day 0 and at day 28 after the second dose. The sample in question was peripheral blood, obtained 28 days after the second dose of the MenACWY control vaccine. In this chain, TRBV7-3 is recombined with TRBJ2-5; a stretch of 7 junction bases matches TRBD1. The TCR sequence derives from an adult who received the MenACWY meningococcal vaccine as a control. For the CDR3, the sequence is CASSPTGTKETQYF. In nucleotides, the sequence is TGTGCCAGCAGCCCGACAGGGACAAAAGAGACCCAGTACTTC. This CDR3, with the reference TRBV7-3 and TRBJ2-5 proteins standing in past its ends, gives the full variable domain GAGVSQTPSNKVTEKGKYVELRCDPISGHTALYWYRQSLGQGPEFLIYFQGTGAADDSGLPNDRFFAVRPEGSVSTLKIQRTERGDSAVYLCASSPTGTKETQYFGPGTRLLVL.